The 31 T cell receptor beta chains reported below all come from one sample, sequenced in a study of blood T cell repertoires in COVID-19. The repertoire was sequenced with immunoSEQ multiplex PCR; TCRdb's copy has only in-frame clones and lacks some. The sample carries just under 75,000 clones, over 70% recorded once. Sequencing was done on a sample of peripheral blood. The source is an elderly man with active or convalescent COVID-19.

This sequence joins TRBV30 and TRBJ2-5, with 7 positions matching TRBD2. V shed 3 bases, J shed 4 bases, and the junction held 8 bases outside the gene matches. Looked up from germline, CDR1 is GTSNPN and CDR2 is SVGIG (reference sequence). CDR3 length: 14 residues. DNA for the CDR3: TGTGCCTGGAGGCCAACTAGCGTCAGAGAGACCCAGTACTTC. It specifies CAWRPTSVRETQYF.

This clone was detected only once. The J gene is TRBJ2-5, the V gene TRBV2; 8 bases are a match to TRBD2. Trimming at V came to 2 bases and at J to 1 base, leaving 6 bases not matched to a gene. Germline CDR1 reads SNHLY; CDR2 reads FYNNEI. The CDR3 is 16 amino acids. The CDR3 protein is CASSERFRGGQETQYF. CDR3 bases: TGTGCCAGCAGTGAACGGTTTCGGGGGGGCCAAGAGACCCAGTACTTC. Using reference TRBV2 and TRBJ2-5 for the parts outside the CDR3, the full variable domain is EPEVTQTPSHQVTQMGQEVILRCVPISNHLYFYWYRQILGQKVEFLVSFYNNEISEKSEIFDDQFSVERPDGSNFTLKIRSTKLEDSAMYFCASSERFRGGQETQYFGPGTRLLVL.

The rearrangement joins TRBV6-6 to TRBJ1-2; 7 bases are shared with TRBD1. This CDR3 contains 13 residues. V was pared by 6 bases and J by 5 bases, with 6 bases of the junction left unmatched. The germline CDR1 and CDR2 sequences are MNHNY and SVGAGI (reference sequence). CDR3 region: CASSPGTVYGYTF. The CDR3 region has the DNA TGTGCCAGCAGCCCCGGGACAGTATATGGCTACACCTTC.

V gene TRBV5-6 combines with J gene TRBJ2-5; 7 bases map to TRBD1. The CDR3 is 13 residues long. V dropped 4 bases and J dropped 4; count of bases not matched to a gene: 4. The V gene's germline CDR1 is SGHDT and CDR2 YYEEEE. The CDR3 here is CASSKQGLETQYF. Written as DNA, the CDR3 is TGTGCCAGCAGCAAACAGGGGCTAGAGACCCAGTACTTC.

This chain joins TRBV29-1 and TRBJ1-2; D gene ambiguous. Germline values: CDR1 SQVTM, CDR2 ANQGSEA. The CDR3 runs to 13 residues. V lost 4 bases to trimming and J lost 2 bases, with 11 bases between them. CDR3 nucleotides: TGCAGCGTTGTTGCCAGATACAACTATGGCTACACCTTC. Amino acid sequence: CSVVARYNYGYTF.

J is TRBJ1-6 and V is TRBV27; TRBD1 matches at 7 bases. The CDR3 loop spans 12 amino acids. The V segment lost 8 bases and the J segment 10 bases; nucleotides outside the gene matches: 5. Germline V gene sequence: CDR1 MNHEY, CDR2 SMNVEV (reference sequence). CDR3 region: CASWDRNSPLHF. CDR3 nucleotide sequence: TGTGCCAGCTGGGACAGAAACTCACCCCTCCACTTT.

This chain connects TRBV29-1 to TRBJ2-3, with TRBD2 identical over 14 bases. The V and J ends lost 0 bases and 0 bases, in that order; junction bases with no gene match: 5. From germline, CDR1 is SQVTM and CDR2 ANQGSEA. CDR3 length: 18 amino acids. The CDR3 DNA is TGCAGCGTTGAAGATCTTGGGACTAGCGGGGGTAGCACAGATACGCAGTATTTT. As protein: CSVEDLGTSGGSTDTQYF.

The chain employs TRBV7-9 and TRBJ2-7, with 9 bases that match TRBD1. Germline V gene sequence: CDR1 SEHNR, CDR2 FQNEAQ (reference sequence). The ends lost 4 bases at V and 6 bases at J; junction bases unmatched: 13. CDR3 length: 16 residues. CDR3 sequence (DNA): TGTGCCAGCAGCTCATCCCGGGGGACAGGGTTCGGCGAGCAGTACTTC. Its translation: CASSSSRGTGFGEQYF.

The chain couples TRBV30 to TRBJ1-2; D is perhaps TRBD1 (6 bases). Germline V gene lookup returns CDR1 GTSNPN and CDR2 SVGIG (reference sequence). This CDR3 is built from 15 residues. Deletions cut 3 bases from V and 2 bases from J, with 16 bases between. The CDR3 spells CAWRPGALTNYGYTF. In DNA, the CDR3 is TGTGCCTGGAGGCCAGGGGCTCTAACGAACTATGGCTACACCTTC.

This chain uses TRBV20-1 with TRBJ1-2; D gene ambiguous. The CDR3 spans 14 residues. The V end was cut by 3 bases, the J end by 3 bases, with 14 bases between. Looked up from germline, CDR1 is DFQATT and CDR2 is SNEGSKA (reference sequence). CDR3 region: CSASPGSHDYGYTF. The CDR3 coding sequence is TGCAGTGCTAGTCCGGGGTCGCACGACTATGGCTACACCTTC.

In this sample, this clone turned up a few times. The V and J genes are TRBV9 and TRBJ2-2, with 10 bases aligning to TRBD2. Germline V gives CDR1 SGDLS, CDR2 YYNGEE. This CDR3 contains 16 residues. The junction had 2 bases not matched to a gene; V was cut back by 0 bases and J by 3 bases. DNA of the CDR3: TGTGCCAGCAGCGTAGGACTAGCGGGCCACACCGGGGAGCTGTTTTTT. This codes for CASSVGLAGHTGELFF.

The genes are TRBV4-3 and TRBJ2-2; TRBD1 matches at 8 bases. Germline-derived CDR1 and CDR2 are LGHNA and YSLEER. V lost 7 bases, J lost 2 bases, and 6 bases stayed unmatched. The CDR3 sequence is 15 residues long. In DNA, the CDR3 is TGCGCCAGCAATCAAGGACAGGGTAACACCGGGGAGCTGTTTTTT. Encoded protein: CASNQGQGNTGELFF.

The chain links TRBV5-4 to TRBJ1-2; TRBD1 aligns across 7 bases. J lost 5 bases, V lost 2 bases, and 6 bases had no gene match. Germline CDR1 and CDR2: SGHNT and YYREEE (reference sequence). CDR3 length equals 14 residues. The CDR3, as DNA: TGTGCCAGCAGCTTAGGGACAGAAAGTTATGGCTACACCTTC. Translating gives CASSLGTESYGYTF. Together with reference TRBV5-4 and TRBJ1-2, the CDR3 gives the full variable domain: ETGVTQSPTHLIKTRGQQVTLRCSSQSGHNTVSWYQQALGQGPQFIFQYYREEENGRGNFPPRFSGLQFPNYSSELNVNALELDDSALYLCASSLGTESYGYTFGSGTRLTVV.

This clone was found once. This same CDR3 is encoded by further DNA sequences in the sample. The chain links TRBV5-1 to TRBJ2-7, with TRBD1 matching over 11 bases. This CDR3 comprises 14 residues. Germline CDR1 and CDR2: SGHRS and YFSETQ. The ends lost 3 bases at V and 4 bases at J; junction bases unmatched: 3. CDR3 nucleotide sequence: TGCGCCAGCAGCTCCGGGACAGGGGGATACGAGCAGTACTTC. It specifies CASSSGTGGYEQYF.

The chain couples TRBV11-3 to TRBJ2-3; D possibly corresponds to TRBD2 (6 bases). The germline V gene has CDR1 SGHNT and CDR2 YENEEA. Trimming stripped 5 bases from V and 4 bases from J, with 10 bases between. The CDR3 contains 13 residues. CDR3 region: CASSRDFSDTQYF. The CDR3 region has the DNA TGTGCCAGCAGCAGGGACTTTTCAGATACGCAGTATTTT.

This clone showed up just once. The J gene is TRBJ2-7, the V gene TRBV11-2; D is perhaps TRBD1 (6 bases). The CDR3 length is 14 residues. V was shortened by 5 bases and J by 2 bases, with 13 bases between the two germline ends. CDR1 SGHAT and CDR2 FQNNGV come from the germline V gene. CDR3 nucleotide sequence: TGTGCCAGCAGCCTCGAACAGGGCCCCTACGAGCAGTACTTC. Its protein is CASSLEQGPYEQYF.

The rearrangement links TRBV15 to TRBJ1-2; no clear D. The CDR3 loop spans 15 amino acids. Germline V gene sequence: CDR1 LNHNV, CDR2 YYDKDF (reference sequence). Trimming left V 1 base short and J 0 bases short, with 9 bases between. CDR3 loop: CATSRGFRSNYGYTF. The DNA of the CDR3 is TGTGCCACCAGCAGAGGCTTCCGGTCTAACTATGGCTACACCTTC.

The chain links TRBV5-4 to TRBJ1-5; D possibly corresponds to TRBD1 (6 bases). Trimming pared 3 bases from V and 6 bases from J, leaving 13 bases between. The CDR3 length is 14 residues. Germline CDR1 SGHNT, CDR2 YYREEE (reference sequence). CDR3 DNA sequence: TGTGCCAGCAGCTCCGGGGGGGCTTTTCAGCCCCAGCATTTT. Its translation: CASSSGGAFQPQHF.

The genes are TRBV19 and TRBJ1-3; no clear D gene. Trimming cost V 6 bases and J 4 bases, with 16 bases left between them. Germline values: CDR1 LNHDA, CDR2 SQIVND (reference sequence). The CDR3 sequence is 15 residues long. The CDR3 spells CASSLTLASGNTIYF. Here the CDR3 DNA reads TGTGCCAGTAGCTTAACTCTTGCATCCGGAAACACCATATATTTT.

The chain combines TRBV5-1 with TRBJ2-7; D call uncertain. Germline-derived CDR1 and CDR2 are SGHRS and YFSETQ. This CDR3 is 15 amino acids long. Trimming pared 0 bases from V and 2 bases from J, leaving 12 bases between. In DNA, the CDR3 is TGCGCCAGCAGCTTGGCCCCGGGTGTGGCCTACGAGCAGTACTTC. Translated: CASSLAPGVAYEQYF.

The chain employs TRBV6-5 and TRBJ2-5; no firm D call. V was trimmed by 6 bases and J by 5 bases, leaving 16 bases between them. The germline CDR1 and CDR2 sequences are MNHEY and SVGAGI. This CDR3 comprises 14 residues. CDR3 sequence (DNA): TGTGCCAGCAGGGTGTCACTTATCTGGGAGACCCAGTACTTC. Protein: CASRVSLIWETQYF.

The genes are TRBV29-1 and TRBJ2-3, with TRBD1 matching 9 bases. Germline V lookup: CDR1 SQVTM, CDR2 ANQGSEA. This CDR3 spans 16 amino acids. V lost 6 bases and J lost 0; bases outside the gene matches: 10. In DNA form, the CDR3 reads TGCAGCGTCAGACTCCGGGACAGGGTCAGCACAGATACGCAGTATTTT. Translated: CSVRLRDRVSTDTQYF.

The CDR3 DNA sequence: TGTGCCAGCAGTTACGGGGGCCCGGGACAACACACTGAAGCTTTCTTT. As protein: CASSYGGPGQHTEAFF. This rearrangement joins TRBV6-5 to TRBJ1-1; a weak D match, TRBD1 (6 bases). Germline CDR1 MNHEY, CDR2 SVGAGI. The CDR3 sequence is 16 residues long. V lost 2 bases to trimming and J lost 3 bases, with 16 bases between them.

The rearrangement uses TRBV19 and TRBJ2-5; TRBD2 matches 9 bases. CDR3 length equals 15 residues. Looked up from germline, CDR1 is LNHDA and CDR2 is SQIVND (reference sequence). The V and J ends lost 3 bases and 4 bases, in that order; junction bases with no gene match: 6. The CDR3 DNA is TGTGCCAGTAGTATTGCCCCAGCGGGGGGAGAGACCCAGTACTTC. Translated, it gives CASSIAPAGGETQYF. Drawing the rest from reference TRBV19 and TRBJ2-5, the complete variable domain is DGGITQSPKYLFRKEGQNVTLSCEQNLNHDAMYWYRQDPGQGLRLIYYSQIVNDFQKGDIAEGYSVSREKKESFPLTVTSAQKNPTAFYLCASSIAPAGGETQYFGPGTRLLVL.

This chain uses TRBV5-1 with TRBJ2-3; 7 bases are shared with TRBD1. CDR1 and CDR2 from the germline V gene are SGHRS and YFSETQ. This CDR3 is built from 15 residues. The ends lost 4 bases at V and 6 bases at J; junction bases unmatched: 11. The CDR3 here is CASSNRDREVDTQYF. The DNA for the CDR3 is TGCGCCAGCAGCAACCGGGACAGAGAGGTGGATACGCAGTATTTT.

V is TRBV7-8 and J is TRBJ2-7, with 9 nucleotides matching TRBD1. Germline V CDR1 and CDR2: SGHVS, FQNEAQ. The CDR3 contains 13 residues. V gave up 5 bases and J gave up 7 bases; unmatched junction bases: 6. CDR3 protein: CASSADRGTEQYF. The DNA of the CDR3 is TGTGCCAGCAGCGCGGACAGGGGAACAGAGCAGTACTTC. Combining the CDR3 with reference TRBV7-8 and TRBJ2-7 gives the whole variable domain GAGVSQSPRYKVAKRGQDVALRCDPISGHVSLFWYQQALGQGPEFLTYFQNEAQLDKSGLPSDRFFAERPEGSVSTLKIQRTQQEDSAVYLCASSADRGTEQYFGPGTRLTVT.

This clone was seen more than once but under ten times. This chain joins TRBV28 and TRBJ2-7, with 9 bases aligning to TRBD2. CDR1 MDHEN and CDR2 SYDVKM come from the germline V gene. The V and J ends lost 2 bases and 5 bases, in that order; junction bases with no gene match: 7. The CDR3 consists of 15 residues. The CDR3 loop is CASSLLLAGHHEQYF. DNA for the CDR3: TGTGCCAGCAGTTTACTGCTAGCGGGACATCACGAGCAGTACTTC.

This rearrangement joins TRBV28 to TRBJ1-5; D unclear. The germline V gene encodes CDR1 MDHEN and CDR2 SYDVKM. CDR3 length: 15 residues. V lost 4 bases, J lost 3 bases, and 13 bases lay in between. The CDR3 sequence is CASSYEDTYNQPQHF. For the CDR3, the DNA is TGTGCCAGCAGTTACGAAGACACTTACAATCAGCCCCAGCATTTT. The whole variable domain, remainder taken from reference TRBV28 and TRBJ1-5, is DVKVTQSSRYLVKRTGEKVFLECVQDMDHENMFWYRQDPGLGLRLIYFSYDVKMKEKGDIPEGYSVSREKKERFSLILESASTNQTSMYLCASSYEDTYNQPQHFGDGTRLSIL.

The CDR3 here is CASSFVGQGSVQTQYF. CDR3 sequence (DNA): TGTGCCAGCAGTTTCGTGGGACAGGGATCTGTACAGACCCAGTACTTC. V and J are TRBV28 and TRBJ2-5; 9 bases map to TRBD1. The CDR3 is 16 amino acids. Losses at the gene ends were 3 bases for V and 6 bases for J; bases not matched to a gene: 11. Germline V gene lookup returns CDR1 MDHEN and CDR2 SYDVKM.

CDR3 DNA sequence: TGTGCCAGCTCACCAACTCAGGGGGCCGGCTATGGCTACACCTTC. It is translated as CASSPTQGAGYGYTF. The chain employs TRBV18 and TRBJ1-2, with 8 bases aligning to TRBD1. CDR1 is KGHSH and CDR2 is LQKENI in the germline V gene. There are 15 residues in the CDR3. Losses at the gene ends were 2 bases for V and 4 bases for J; bases not matched to a gene: 6.

The CDR3 DNA follows: TGTGCCAGCAGCTTAGAGCTGGGGAGGTACGAGCAGTACTTC. Protein sequence: CASSLELGRYEQYF. The rearrangement joins TRBV11-2 to TRBJ2-7; TRBD2 might be the D (6 bases). Trimming pared 0 bases from V and 4 bases from J, leaving 10 bases between. Germline V gives CDR1 SGHAT, CDR2 FQNNGV. The CDR3 consists of 14 residues.